A selection of T cell receptor beta chains follows, all from one sample in a study of TIL therapy for anti-PD-1-resistant metastatic lung cancer. TCRdb's table, derived via immunoSEQ multiplex PCR, lists solely in-frame clones and lacks some. The profile shows approximately 12,000 clones, approximately 80% of them singletons. Sequenced here: blood, sampled at baseline. The receptors come from a person between 25 and 79 years old with non-small cell lung cancer. Both conserved end residues are part of each CDR3. The D gene is left open where the match is weak. Only part of the rows carry a size: once, few, many, or a class if the clone is expanded.

j_gene | abundance | len | d_gene | v_gene | CDR3nt | CDR3aa
TRBJ2-3 | . | 18 | TRBD2 | TRBV19 | TGTGCCAGTAGTCCCGGGGAGACTAGCGGGGGTAGCACAGATACGCAGTATTTT | CASSPGETSGGSTDTQYF
TRBJ1-1 | . | 15 | TRBD1 | TRBV7-3 | TGTGCCAGCAGCTTGGACAGGGGGCCGAACACTGAAGCTTTCTTT | CASSLDRGPNTEAFF
TRBJ1-5 | few | 14 | . | TRBV19 | TGTGCCAGTAGTATCGGTCGCAGCACCGGGCCCCAGCATTTT | CASSIGRSTGPQHF
TRBJ1-4 | . | 14 | . | TRBV30 | TGTGCCTGGAGTGTAGTGGGTTCCTATGAAAAACTGTTTTTT | CAWSVVGSYEKLFF
TRBJ2-1 | . | 18 | TRBD2 | TRBV19 | TGTGCCAGTAGTATGAGGGTACTAGCGGGAGGGGCCAGAAATGAGCAGTTCTTC | CASSMRVLAGGARNEQFF
TRBJ2-3 | once | 15 | TRBD2 | TRBV5-1 | TGCGCCAGCAGCGCACTAGCGGGAGAAACAGATACGCAGTATTTT | CASSALAGETDTQYF
TRBJ2-5 | . | 13 | . | TRBV5-1 | TGCGCCAGCAGCTTGGACGGGGCGGGGACCCAGTACTTC | CASSLDGAGTQYF
TRBJ2-7 | . | 19 | TRBD2 | TRBV5-1 | TGCGCCAGCAGCGATGGCATGGGGACTAGCGGGAGGGCCTATCGGGAGCAGTACTTC | CASSDGMGTSGRAYREQYF
TRBJ2-2 | . | 14 | . | TRBV6-5 | TGTGCCAGTTCCTTCCGGGGGCTTACCGGGGAGCTGTTTTTT | CASSFRGLTGELFF
TRBJ1-1 | . | 15 | . | TRBV18 | TGTGCCAGCTCACCACCGGGACTGACGATCACTGAAGCTTTCTTT | CASSPPGLTITEAFF
TRBJ2-7 | . | 14 | . | TRBV30 | TGTGCCTGGAGTATTCCGGGGCAGAACCATAAGTACAACTTC | CAWSIPGQNHKYNF
TRBJ2-1 | . | 16 | TRBD2 | TRBV7-9 | TGTGCCAGCAGCTTATTGGGCGGGAGGGCCGCCGATGAGCAGTTCTTC | CASSLLGGRAADEQFF
TRBJ2-7 | . | 15 | TRBD1 | TRBV19 | TGTGCCAGTAGTATAGCAGGGGGCGACTCCTACGAGCAGTACTTC | CASSIAGGDSYEQYF
TRBJ1-2 | large | 15 | TRBD1 | TRBV4-1 | TGCGCCAGCAGCCGAATACAGGGGGCTAACTATGGCTACACCTTC | CASSRIQGANYGYTF
TRBJ2-3 | . | 16 | TRBD2 | TRBV2 | TGTGCCAGCACTGGACTAGCGGGATTTGGCGCAGATACGCAGTATTTT | CASTGLAGFGADTQYF
TRBJ2-3 | . | 19 | TRBD2 | TRBV29-1 | TGCAGCGCCGATCACCCTGATTACAGCGGGAGGGCCGACACAGATACGCAGTATTTT | CSADHPDYSGRADTDTQYF
TRBJ2-7 | once | 15 | . | TRBV9 | TGTGCCAGCAGCGTAGGCTGGGGACCGCCCGACGAGCAGTACTTC | CASSVGWGPPDEQYF